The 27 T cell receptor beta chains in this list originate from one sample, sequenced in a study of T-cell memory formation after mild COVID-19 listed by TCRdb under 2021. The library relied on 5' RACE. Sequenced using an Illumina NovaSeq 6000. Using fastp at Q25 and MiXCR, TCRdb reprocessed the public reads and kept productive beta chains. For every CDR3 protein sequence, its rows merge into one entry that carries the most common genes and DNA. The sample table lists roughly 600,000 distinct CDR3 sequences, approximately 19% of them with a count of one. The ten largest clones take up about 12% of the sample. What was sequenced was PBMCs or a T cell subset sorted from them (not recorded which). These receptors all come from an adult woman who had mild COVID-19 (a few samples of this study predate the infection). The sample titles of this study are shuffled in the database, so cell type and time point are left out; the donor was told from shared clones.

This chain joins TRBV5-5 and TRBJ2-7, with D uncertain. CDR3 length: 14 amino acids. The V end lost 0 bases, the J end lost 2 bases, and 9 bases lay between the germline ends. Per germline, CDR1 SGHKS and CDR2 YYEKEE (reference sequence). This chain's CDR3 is CASSLVPPTYEQYF. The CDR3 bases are TGTGCCAGCAGCTTGGTTCCTCCTACCTACGAGCAGTACTTC.

Written as DNA, the CDR3 is TGTGCCACCTTACCGGGACAGGGGGGAAATGAGCAGTTCTTC. Its protein is CATLPGQGGNEQFF. The V and J genes are TRBV24-1 and TRBJ2-1, with 11 bases lining up with TRBD1. The V gene end was trimmed by 9 bases and the J gene end by 7 bases; junction bases not matched to a gene: 7. This CDR3 spans 14 amino acids. Germline lookup yields CDR1 KGHDR and CDR2 SFDVKD.

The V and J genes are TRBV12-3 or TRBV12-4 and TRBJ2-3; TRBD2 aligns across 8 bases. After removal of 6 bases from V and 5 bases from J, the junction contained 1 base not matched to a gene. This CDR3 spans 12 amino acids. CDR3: CASSGRGDTQYF. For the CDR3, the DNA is TGTGCCAGCAGCGGGAGGGGAGATACGCAGTATTTT.

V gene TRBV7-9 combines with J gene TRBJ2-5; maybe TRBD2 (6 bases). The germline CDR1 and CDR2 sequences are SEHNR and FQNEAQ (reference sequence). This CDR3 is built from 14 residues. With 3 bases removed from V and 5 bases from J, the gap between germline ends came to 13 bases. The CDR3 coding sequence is TGTGCCAGCAGCTTCCCGGGGGAAGGGGAGACCCAGTACTTC. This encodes CASSFPGEGETQYF.

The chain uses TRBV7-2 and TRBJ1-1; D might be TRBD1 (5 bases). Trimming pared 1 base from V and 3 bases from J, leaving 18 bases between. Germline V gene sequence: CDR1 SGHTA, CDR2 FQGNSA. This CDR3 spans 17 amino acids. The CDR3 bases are TGTGCCAGCAGCTTAGGGGGGACCCCCGGGCCTGACACTGAAGCTTTCTTT. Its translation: CASSLGGTPGPDTEAFF.

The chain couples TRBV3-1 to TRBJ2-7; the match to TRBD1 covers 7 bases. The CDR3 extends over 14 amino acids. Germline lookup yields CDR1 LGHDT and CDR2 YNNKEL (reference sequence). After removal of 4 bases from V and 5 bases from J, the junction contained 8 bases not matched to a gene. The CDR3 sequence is CASSRVYRGHEQYF. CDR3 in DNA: TGTGCCAGCAGCCGGGTTTACAGGGGCCACGAGCAGTACTTC.

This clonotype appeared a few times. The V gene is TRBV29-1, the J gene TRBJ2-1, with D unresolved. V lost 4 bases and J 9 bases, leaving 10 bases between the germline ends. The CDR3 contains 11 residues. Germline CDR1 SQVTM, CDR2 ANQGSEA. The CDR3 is CSVGVDVEQFF. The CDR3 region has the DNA TGCAGCGTTGGTGTAGACGTTGAGCAGTTCTTC.

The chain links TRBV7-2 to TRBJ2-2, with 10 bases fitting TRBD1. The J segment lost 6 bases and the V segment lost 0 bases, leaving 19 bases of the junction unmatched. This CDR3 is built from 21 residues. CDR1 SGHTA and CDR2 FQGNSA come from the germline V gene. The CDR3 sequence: CASSLARGLNDRGLTAGELFF. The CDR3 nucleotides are TGTGCCAGCAGCTTAGCGAGGGGACTGAACGACAGGGGGCTTACCGCCGGGGAGCTGTTTTTT. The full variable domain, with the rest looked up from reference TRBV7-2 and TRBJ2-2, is GAGVSQSPSNKVTEKGKDVELRCDPISGHTALYWYRQSLGQGLEFLIYFQGNSAPDKSGLPSDRFSAERTGGSVSTLTIQRTQQEDSAVYLCASSLARGLNDRGLTAGELFFGEGSRLTVL.

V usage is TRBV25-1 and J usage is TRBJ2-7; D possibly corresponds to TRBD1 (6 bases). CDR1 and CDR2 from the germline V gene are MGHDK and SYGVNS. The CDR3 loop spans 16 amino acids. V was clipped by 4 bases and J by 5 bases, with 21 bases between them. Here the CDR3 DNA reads TGTGCCAGCAGTGCCCTCTCGACAGGTCTAATCCACGAGCAGTACTTC. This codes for CASSALSTGLIHEQYF.

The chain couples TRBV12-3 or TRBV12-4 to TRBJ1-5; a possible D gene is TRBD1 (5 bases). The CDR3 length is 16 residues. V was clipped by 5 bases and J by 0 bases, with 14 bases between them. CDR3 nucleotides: TGTGCCAGCAGTCTCCGGGGGACGTATAGCAATCAGCCCCAGCATTTT. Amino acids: CASSLRGTYSNQPQHF.

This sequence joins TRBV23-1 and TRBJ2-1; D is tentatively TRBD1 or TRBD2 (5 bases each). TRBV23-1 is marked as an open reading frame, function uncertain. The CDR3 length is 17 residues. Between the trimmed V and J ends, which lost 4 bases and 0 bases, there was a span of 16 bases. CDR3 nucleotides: TGCGCCAGCAGTCCGAGGGGTTTCGACGCCTCCTACAATGAGCAGTTCTTC. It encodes CASSPRGFDASYNEQFF.

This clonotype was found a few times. CDR3 protein: CASSSLKGRFYGYTF. The CDR3, as DNA: TGTGCCAGCAGTTCCCTAAAAGGGCGCTTCTATGGCTACACCTTC. The chain carries TRBV6-7 and TRBJ1-2; unclear D gene. TRBV6-7 is an ORF, with its function uncertain. The germline V and J ends were trimmed by 4 bases and 4 bases, with 16 bases remaining between them. This CDR3 contains 15 residues.

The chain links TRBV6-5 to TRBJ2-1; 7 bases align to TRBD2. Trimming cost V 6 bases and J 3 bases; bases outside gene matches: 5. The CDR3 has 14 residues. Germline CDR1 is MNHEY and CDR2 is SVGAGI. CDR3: CASRASGVYNEQFF. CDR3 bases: TGTGCCAGCAGGGCTAGCGGAGTCTACAATGAGCAGTTCTTC.

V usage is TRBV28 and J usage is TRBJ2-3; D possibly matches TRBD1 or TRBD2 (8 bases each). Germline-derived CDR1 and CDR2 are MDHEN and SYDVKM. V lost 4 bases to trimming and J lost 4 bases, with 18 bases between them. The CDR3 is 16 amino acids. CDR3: CASSSLAGQASDTQYF. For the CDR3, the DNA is TGTGCCAGCAGTTCCTTAGCGGGACAGGCATCAGATACGCAGTATTTT.

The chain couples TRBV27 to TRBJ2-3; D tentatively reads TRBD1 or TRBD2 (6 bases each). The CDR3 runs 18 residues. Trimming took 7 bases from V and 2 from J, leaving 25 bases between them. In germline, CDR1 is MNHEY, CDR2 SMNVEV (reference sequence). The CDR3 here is CASKGLWGAQGATDTQYF. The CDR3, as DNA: TGTGCCAGCAAAGGTTTATGGGGGGCACAGGGTGCCACAGATACGCAGTATTTT.

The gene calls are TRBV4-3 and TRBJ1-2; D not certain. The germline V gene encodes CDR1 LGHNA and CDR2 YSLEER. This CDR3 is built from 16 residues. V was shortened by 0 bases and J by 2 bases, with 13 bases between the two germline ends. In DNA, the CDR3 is TGCGCCAGCAGCCAAGATAGGGCAGGAATCAACTATGGCTACACCTTC. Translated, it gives CASSQDRAGINYGYTF.

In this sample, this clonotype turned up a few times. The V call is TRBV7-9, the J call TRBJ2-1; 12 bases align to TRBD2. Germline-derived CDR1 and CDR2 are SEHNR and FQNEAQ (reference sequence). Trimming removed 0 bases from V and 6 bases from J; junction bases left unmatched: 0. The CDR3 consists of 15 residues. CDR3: CASSLATSGGNEQFF. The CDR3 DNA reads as TGTGCCAGCAGCTTAGCGACTAGCGGGGGCAATGAGCAGTTCTTC.

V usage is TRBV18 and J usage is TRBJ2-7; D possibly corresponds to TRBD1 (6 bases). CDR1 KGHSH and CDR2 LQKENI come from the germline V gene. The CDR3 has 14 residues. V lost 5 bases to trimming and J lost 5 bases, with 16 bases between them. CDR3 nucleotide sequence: TGTGCCAGCTCAAGTCTCAGGGGCTCACACGAGCAGTACTTC. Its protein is CASSSLRGSHEQYF.

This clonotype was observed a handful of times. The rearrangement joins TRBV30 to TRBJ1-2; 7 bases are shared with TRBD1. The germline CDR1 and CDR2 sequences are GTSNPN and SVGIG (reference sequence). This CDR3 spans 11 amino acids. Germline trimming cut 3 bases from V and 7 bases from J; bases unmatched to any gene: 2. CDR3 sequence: CAWRWDSGYTF. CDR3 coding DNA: TGTGCCTGGAGGTGGGACAGTGGCTACACCTTC.

This chain's CDR3 is CASSYWTQRGFYEQYF. In DNA, the CDR3 is TGTGCCAGCAGCTACTGGACCCAGCGGGGGTTCTACGAGCAGTACTTC. V and J are TRBV7-9 and TRBJ2-7, with 8 bases matching TRBD2. The length of the CDR3 is 16 residues. Germline loops: CDR1 SEHNR, CDR2 FQNEAQ (reference sequence). V trimming: 4 bases; J trimming: 3 bases; junction bases outside the gene matches: 11.

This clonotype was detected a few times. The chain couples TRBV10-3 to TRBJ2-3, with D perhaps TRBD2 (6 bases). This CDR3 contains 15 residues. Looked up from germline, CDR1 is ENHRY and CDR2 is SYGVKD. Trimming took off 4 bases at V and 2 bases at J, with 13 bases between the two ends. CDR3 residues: CAISASGGNTDTQYF. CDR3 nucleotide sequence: TGTGCCATCAGTGCCAGCGGAGGGAACACAGATACGCAGTATTTT.

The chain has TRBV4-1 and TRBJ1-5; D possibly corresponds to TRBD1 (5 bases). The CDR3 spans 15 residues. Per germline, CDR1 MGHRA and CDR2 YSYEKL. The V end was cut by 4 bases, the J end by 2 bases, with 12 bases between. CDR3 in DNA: TGCGCCAGCAGCCGAGTTTGGGACCGCAATCAGCCCCAGCATTTT. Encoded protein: CASSRVWDRNQPQHF.

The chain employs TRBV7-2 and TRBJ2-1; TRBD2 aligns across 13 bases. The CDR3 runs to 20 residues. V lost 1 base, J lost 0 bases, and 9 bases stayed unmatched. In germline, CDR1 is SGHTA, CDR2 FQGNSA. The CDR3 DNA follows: TGTGCCAGCAGCTTAGTGAGGACTAGCGGGAGCTCTAGCTCCTACAATGAGCAGTTCTTC. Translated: CASSLVRTSGSSSSYNEQFF.

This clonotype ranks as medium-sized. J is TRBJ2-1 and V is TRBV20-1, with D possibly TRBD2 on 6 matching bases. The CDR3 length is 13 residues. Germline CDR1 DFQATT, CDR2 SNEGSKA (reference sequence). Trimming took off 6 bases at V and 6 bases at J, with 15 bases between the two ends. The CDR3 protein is CSAQGREPNEQFF. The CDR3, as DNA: TGCAGTGCCCAAGGGCGGGAACCCAATGAGCAGTTCTTC.

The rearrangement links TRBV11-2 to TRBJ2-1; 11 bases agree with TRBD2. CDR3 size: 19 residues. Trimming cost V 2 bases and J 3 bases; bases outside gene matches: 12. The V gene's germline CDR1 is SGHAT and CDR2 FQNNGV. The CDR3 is CASSLPQASGRSLYNEQFF. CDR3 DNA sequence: TGTGCCAGCAGCTTACCTCAGGCTAGCGGGAGGTCCCTCTACAATGAGCAGTTCTTC.

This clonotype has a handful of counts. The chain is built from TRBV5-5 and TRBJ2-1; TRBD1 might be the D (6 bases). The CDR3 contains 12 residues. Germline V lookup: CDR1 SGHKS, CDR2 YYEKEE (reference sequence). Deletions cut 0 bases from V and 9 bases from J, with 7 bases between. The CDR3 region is CASSLDRVEQFF. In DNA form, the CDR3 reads TGTGCCAGCAGCTTGGACAGGGTTGAGCAGTTCTTC.

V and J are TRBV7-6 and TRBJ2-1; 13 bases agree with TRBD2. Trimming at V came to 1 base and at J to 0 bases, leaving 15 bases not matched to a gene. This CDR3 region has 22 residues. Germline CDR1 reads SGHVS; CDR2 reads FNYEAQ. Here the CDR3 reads CASSLETGLAGALGRSYNEQFF. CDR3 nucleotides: TGTGCCAGCAGCTTAGAGACAGGACTAGCGGGGGCCCTCGGGCGCTCCTACAATGAGCAGTTCTTC.